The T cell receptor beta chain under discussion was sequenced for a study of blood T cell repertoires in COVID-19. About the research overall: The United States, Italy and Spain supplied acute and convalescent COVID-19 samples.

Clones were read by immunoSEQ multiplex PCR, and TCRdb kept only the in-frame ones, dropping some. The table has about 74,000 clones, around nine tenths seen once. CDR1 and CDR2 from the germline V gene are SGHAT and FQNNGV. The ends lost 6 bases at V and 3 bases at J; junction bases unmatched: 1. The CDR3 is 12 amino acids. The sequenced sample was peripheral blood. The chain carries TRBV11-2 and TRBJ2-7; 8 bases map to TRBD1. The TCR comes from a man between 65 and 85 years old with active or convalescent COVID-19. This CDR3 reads CASRDRDYEQYF. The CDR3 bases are TGTGCCAGCAGGGACAGGGACTACGAGCAGTACTTC.